The present T cell receptor (beta chain) was sequenced within a study of blood T cells in healthy people across ages. A second roughly 7 to 11 cycle PCR used barcoded and J-beta primers. Unique molecular identifiers of 12 random nucleotides labeled each cDNA. TCRdb reprocessed the 5' RACE reads via MiXCR and lists one record per CDR3 protein. The sample consists of 700,000 to 900,000 distinct CDR3 sequences, 20% to 30% of them appearing once. PBMCs were isolated at a quantity of at least 7 million per sample. Germline values: CDR1 SGHRS, CDR2 YFSETQ. V gave up 2 bases and J gave up 0 bases; unmatched junction bases: 6. CDR3 size: 16 residues. This sample also appeared in a second study, on T cells of mothers and their children. That study adds: A few healthy Caucasian mothers, along with their six children, were the donors. Per child, 3 million or so TCR beta CDR3 reads were obtained, against over 9.5 million per mother.

Sequencing was done on a sample of blood. This chain joins TRBV5-1 and TRBJ2-3; 7 bases map to TRBD2. This clonotype was obtained from a boy aged 10-17 years in good health. The DNA of the CDR3 is TGCGCCAGCAGCTTACAGCGGGACGCTAGCACAGATACGCAGTATTTT. Amino acids: CASSLQRDASTDTQYF.